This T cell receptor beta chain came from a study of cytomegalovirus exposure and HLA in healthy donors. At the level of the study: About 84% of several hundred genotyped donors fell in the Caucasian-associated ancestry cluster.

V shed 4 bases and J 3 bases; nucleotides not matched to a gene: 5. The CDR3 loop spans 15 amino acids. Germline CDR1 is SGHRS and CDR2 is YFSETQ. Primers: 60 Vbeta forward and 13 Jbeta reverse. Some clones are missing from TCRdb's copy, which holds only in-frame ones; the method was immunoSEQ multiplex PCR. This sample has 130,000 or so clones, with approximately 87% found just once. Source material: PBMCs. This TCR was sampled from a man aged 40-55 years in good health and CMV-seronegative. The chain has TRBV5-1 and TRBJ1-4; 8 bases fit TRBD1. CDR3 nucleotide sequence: TGCGCCAGCAGCCCTGGGACAGGCCCTAATGAAAAACTGTTTTTT. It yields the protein CASSPGTGPNEKLFF.